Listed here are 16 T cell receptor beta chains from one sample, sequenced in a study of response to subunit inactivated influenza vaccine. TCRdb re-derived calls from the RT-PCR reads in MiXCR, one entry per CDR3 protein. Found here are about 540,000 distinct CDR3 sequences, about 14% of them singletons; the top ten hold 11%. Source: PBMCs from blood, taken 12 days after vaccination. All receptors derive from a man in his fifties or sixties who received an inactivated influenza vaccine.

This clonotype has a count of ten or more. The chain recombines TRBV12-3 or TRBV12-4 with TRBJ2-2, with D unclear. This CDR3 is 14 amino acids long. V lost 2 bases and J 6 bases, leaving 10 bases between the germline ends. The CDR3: CASSLLRFSGELFF. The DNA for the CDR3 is TGTGCCAGCAGTTTACTAAGGTTTTCCGGGGAGCTGTTTTTT.

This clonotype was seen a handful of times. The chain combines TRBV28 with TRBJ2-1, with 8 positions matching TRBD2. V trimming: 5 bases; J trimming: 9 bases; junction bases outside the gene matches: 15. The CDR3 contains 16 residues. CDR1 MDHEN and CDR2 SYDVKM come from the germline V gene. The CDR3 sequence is CASSPSGASGLVEQFF. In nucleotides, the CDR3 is TGTGCCAGCAGTCCAAGTGGGGCTAGCGGGTTGGTTGAGCAGTTCTTC.

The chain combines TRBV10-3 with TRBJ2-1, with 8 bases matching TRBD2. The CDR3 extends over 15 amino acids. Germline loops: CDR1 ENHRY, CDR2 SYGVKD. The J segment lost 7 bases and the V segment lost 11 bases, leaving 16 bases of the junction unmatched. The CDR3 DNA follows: TGTGCCTCCCACGCCCCGGGACTAGGTATAAATGAGCAGTTCTTC. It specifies CASHAPGLGINEQFF.

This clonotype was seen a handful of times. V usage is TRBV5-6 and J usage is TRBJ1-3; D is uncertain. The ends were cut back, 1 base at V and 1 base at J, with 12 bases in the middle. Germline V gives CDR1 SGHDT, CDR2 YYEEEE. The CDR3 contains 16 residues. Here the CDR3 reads CASSLPNVGSGNTIYF. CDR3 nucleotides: TGTGCCAGCAGCTTGCCGAACGTAGGATCTGGAAACACCATATATTTT. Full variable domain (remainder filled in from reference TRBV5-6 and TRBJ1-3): DAGVTQSPTHLIKTRGQQVTLRCSPKSGHDTVSWYQQALGQGPQFIFQYYEEEERQRGNFPDRFSGHQFPNYSSELNVNALLLGDSALYLCASSLPNVGSGNTIYFGEGSWLTVV.

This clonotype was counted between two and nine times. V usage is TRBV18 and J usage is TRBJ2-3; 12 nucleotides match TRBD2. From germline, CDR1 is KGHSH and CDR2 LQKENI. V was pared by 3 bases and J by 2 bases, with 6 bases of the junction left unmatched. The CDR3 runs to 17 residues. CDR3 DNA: TGTGCCAGCTCACCGAGACTAGCGGGGGCCGCCACAGATACGCAGTATTTT. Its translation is CASSPRLAGAATDTQYF. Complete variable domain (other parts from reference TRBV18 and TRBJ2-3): NAGVMQNPRHLVRRRGQEARLRCSPMKGHSHVYWYRQLPEEGLKFMVYLQKENIIDESGMPKERFSAEFPKEGPSILRIQQVVRGDSAAYFCASSPRLAGAATDTQYFGPGTRLTVL.

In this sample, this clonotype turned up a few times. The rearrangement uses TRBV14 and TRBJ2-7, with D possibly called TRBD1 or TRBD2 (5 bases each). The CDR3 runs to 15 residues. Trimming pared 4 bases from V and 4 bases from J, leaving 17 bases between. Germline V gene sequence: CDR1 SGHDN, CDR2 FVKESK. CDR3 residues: CASSRTSLWGYEQYF. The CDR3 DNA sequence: TGTGCCAGCAGCCGAACCTCACTGTGGGGGTACGAGCAGTACTTC.

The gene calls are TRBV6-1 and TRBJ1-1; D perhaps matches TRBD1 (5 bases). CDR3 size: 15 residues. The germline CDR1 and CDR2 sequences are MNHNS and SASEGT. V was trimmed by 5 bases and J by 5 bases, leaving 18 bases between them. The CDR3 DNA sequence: TGTGCCAGCAGTCCTCCTGGCGGGGGGACGACTGAAGCTTTCTTT. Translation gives CASSPPGGGTTEAFF.

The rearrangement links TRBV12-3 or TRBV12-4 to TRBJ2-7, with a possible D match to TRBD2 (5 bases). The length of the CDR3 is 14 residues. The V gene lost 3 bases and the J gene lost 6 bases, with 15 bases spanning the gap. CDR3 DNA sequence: TGTGCCAGCAGTTTGAGGGAGCGCAGCGTCGAGCAGTACTTC. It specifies CASSLRERSVEQYF.

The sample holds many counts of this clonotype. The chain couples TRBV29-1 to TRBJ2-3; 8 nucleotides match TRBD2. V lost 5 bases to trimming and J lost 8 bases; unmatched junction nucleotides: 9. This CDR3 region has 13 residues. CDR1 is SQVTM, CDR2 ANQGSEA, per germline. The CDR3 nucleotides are TGCAGCGTTTCCGGGGGGGAAGTGGGTACGCAGTATTTT. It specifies CSVSGGEVGTQYF.

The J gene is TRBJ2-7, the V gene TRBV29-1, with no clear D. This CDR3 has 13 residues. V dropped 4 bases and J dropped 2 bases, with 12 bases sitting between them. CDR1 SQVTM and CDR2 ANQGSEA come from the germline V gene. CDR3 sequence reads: CSVGVNRAYEQYF. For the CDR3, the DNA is TGCAGCGTTGGTGTTAACAGAGCCTACGAGCAGTACTTC.

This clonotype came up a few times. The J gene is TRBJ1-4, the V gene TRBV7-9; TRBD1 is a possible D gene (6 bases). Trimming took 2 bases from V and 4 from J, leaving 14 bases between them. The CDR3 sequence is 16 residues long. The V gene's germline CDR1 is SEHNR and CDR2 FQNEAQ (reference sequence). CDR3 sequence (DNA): TGTGCCAGCAGCTTATCCCTCCGGGACATTAATGAAAAACTGTTTTTT. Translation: CASSLSLRDINEKLFF.

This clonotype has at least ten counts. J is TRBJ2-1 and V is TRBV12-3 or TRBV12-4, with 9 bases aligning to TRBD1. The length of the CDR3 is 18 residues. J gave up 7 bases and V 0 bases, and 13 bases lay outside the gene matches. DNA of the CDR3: TGTGCCAGCAGTTTAGCGAAAATCTGGGACAGGGAATTGAATGAGCAGTTCTTC. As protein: CASSLAKIWDRELNEQFF.

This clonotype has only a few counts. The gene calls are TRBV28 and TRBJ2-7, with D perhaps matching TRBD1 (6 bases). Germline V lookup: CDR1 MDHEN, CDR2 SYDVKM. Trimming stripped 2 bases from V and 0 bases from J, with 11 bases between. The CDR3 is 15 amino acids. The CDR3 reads CASSLTWDISYEQYF. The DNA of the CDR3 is TGTGCCAGCAGTTTAACGTGGGACATCTCCTACGAGCAGTACTTC.

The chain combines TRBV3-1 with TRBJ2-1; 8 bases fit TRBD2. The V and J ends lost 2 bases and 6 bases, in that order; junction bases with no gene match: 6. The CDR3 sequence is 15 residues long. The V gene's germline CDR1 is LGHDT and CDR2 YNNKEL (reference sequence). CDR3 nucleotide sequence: TGTGCCAGCAGCCAACGCGGGGGGCCAACCAATGAGCAGTTCTTC. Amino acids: CASSQRGGPTNEQFF.

This CDR3 is CASSFGDRDNEKLFF. The CDR3 region has the DNA TGCGCCAGCAGCTTCGGGGACAGGGATAATGAAAAACTGTTTTTT. The chain links TRBV5-1 to TRBJ1-4; 9 nucleotides line up with TRBD1. CDR1 and CDR2 from the germline V gene are SGHRS and YFSETQ. This CDR3 region has 15 residues. Losses at the gene ends were 2 bases for V and 4 bases for J; bases not matched to a gene: 3.

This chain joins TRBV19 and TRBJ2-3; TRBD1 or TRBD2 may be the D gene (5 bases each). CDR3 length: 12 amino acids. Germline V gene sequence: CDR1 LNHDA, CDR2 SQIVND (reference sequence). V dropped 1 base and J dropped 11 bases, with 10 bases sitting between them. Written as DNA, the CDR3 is TGTGCCAGTAGTATAGCCGACAGCGGGCAGTATTTT. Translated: CASSIADSGQYF.